This TCR beta chain comes out of a study of T cells after yellow fever vaccination. General study results and limits: Reappearance after the booster was observed for most primary-vaccination clones (roughly 97% CD4, around 90% CD8).

The trim removed 7 bases at V and 0 bases at J, leaving 11 bases unmatched. This CDR3 spans 18 amino acids. Germline values: CDR1 MNHEY, CDR2 SVGEGT. TCRdb re-derived calls from the 5' RACE reads in MiXCR, one entry per CDR3 protein. The table records approximately 550,000 distinct CDR3 sequences, roughly 19% of them present only once. Points on this clonotype: Antigen: not known.

The rearrangement joins TRBV6-2 or TRBV6-3 to TRBJ2-6; 8 positions agree with TRBD2. Source: PBMCs, taken 15 days after the yellow fever booster vaccination. The TCR originated in a man younger than 40 who received the YFV17D yellow fever vaccine. This chain's CDR3 is CASTDSGRGFSGANVLTF. CDR3 sequence (DNA): TGTGCCAGCACTGATTCCGGGAGGGGCTTCTCTGGGGCCAACGTCCTGACTTTC.